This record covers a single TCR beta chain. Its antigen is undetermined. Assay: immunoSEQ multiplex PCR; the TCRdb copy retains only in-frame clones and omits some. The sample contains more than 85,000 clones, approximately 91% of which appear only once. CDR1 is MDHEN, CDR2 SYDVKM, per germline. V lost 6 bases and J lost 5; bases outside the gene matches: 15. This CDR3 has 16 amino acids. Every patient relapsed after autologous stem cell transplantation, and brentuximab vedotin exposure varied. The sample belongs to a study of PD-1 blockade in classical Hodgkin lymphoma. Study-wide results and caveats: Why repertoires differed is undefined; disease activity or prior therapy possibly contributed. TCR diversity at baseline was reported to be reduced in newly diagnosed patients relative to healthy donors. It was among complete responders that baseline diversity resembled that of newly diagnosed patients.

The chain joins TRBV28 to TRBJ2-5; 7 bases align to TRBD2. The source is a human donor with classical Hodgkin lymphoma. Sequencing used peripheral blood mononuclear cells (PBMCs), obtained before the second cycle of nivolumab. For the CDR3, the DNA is TGTGCCAGCAGACCCCCCTGGGGGGGGATAGGGGAGACCCAGTACTTC. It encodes CASRPPWGGIGETQYF.